Described below is a single T cell receptor beta chain sequence and its context. Its target is unknown. The V and J ends lost 5 bases and 5 bases, in that order; junction bases with no gene match: 11. Germline values: CDR1 GTSNPN, CDR2 SVGIG (reference sequence). CDR3 size: 14 residues. RNA, once extracted, was reverse transcribed into cDNA for use as the sequencing template. Profiled with immunoSEQ multiplex PCR; TCRdb holds only in-frame clones, not every one. The sample contains roughly 120,000 clones, more than 30% of which appear only once. Peripheral blood and lesional scalp punch biopsies came from alopecia areata patients. These data originate in a study of CD8+ T cells in alopecia areata. Overall study findings and caveats: Alphabeta T cells residing in normal skin are also sequenced in scalp samples.

Material for sequencing was CD4+ T cells sorted from blood. The rearrangement joins TRBV30 to TRBJ2-5, with TRBD1 matching over 7 bases. The receptor comes from a human donor with alopecia areata. CDR3 residues: CAWQRQGISETQYF. In DNA, the CDR3 is TGTGCCTGGCAAAGACAGGGTATTTCGGAGACCCAGTACTTC.